This T cell receptor (beta chain) was sequenced during a study of T cells after yellow fever vaccination. A remark on this clonotype: Its matching antigen is unknown.

TCR cDNA, made by 5'RACE template switching, carried an added universal primer site and UMIs. MiXCR, applied by TCRdb to the 5' RACE reads, yields one record per CDR3 protein. Seen here are about 330,000 distinct CDR3 sequences, 7% to 9% observed once, and the top ten hold 17%. General observations from the study: It was the secondary response that reached its peak faster, day 5 versus 15, but it was weaker. Post-booster repertoires again held most primary-vaccination clones (roughly 95% CD4, approximately 90% CD8).

This clonotype was sampled from a man aged 18 to 30 who received the YFV17D yellow fever vaccine. The sample consisted of PBMCs, taken approximately 47 days after the first yellow fever vaccination.

CDR3 residues: CASSPGGGTGASPLHF. The CDR3 bases are TGTGCCAGCAGCCCGGGGGGGGGGACAGGGGCTTCACCCCTCCACTTT. This chain uses TRBV7-2 with TRBJ1-6; the match to TRBD1 covers 10 bases. The CDR3 extends over 16 amino acids. The V and J ends lost 5 bases and 9 bases, in that order; junction bases with no gene match: 10. CDR1 is SGHTA and CDR2 is FQGNSA in the germline V gene.